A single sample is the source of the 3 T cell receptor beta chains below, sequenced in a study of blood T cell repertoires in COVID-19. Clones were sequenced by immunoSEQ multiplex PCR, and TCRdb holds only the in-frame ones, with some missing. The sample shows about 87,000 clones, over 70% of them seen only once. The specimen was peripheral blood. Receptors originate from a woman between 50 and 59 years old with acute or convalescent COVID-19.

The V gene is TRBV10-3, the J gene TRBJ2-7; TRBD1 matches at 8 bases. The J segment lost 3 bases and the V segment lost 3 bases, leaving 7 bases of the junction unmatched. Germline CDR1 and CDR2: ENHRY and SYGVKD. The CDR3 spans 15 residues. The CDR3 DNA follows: TGTGCCATCAGTGAATCACCGGGACAGGACTACGAGCAGTACTTC. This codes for CAISESPGQDYEQYF.

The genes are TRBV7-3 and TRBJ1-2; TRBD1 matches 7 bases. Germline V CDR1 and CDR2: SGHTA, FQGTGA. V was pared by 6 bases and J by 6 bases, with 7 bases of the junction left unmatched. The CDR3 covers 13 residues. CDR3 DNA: TGTGCCAGCAGTTATAACCAGGGGGATGGCTACACCTTC. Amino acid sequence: CASSYNQGDGYTF.

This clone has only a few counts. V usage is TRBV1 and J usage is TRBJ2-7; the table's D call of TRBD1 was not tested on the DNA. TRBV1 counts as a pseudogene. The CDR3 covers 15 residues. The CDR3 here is CTSSQVRDRGHEQYF. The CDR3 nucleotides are TGCACCAGCAGCCAAGTCCGGGACAGGGGCCACGAGCAGTACTTC.